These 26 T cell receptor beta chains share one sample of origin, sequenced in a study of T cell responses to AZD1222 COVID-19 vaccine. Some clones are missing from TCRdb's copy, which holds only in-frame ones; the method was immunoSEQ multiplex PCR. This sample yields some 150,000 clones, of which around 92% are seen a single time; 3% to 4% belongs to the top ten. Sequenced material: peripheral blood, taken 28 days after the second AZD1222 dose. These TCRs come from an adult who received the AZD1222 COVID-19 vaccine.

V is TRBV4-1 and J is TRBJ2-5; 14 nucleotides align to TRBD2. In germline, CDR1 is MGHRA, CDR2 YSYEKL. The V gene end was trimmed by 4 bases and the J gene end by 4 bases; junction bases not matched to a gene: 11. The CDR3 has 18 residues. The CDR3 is CASSPGTSGRGGPETQYF. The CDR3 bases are TGCGCCAGCAGCCCCGGGACTAGCGGGAGAGGGGGGCCAGAGACCCAGTACTTC.

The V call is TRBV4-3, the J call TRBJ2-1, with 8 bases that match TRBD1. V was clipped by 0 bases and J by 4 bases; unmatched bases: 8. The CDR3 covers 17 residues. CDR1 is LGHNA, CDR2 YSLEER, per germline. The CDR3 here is CASSQDRAGGAYNEQFF. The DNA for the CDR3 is TGCGCCAGCAGCCAAGATCGGGCAGGGGGCGCTTACAATGAGCAGTTCTTC.

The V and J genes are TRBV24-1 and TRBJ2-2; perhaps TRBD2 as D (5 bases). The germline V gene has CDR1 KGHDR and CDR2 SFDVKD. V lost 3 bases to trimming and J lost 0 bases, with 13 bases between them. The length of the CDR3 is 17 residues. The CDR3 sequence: CATSDLDYIANTGELFF. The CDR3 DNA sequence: TGTGCCACCAGTGATCTAGACTACATCGCGAACACCGGGGAGCTGTTTTTT.

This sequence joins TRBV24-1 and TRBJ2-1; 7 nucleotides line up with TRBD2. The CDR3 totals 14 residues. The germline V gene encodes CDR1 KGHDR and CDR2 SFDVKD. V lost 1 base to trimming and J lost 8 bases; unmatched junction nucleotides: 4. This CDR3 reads CATSDFLRGDEQFF. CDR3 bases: TGTGCCACCAGTGATTTCCTCCGGGGGGATGAGCAGTTCTTC.

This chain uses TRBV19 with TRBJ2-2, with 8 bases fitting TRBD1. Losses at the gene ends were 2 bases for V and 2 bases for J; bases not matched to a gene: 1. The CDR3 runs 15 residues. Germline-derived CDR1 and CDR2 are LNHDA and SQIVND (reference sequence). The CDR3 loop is CASSITGGNTGELFF. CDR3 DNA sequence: TGTGCCAGTAGTATAACAGGGGGTAACACCGGGGAGCTGTTTTTT.

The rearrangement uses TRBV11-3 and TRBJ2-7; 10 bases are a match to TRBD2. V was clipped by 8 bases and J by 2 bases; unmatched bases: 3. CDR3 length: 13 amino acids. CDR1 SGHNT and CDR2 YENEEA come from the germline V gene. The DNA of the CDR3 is TGTGCCAGCGGAACTAGCGGGACCTACGAGCAGTACTTC. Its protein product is CASGTSGTYEQYF.

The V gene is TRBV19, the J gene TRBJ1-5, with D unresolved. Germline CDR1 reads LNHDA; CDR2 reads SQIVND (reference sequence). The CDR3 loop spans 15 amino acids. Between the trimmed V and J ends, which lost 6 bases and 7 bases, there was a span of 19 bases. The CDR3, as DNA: TGTGCCAGTAGCCCCCGGAAGGGAAGAGAGCAGCCCCAGCATTTT. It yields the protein CASSPRKGREQPQHF.

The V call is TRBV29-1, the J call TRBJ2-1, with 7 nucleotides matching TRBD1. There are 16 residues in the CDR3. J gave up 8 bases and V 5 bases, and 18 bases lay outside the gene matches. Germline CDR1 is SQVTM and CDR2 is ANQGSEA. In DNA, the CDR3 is TGCAGCGTTAAAGGTAGCAGGGGGTCCACGGTGGATGAGCAGTTCTTC. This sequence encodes CSVKGSRGSTVDEQFF.

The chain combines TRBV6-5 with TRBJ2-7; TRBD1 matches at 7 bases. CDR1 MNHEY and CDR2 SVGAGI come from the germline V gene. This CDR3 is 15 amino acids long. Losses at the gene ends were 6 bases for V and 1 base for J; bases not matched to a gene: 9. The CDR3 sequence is CASRVQGTPSYEQYF. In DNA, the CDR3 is TGTGCCAGCAGAGTACAGGGGACCCCTTCCTACGAGCAGTACTTC.

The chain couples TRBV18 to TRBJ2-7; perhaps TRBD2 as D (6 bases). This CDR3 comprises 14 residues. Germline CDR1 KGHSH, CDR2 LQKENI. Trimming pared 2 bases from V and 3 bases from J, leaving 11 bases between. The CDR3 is CASSPGDSLYEQYF. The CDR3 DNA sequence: TGTGCCAGCTCACCAGGGGACTCCCTCTACGAGCAGTACTTC.

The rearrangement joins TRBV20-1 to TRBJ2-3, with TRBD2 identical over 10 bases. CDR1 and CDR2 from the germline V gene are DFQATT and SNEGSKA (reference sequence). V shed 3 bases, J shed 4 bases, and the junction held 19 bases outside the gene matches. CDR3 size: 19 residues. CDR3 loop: CSASTLAGVPKRRADTQYF. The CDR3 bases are TGCAGTGCTAGTACCCTAGCGGGAGTGCCAAAGCGCAGGGCAGATACGCAGTATTTT.

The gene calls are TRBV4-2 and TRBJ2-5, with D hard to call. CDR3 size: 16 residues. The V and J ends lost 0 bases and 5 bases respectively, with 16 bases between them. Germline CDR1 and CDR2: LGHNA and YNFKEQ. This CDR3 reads CASSQESTHPRETQYF. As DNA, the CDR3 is TGTGCCAGCAGCCAAGAATCGACCCACCCTCGGGAGACCCAGTACTTC.

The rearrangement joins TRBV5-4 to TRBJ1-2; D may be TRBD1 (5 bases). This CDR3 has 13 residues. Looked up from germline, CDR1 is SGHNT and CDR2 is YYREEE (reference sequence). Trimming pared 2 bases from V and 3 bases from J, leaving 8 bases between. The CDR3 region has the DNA TGTGCCAGCAGCTTAGCAGGGCACTATGGCTACACCTTC. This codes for CASSLAGHYGYTF.

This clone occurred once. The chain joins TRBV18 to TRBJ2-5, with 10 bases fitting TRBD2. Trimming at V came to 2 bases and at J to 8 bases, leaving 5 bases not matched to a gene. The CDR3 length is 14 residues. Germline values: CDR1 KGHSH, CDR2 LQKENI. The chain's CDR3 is CASSPGLAGDTQYF. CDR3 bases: TGTGCCAGCTCACCAGGGCTAGCGGGAGATACCCAGTACTTC.

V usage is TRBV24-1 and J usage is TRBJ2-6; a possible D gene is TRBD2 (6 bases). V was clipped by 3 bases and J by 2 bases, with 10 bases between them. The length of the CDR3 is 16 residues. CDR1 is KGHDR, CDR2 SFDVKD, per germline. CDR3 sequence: CATSDPREAGANVLTF. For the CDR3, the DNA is TGTGCCACCAGTGATCCCAGGGAGGCTGGGGCCAACGTCCTGACTTTC.

The CDR3 region is CASALGVISTDTQYF. The CDR3 DNA sequence: TGTGCCAGCGCGCTTGGGGTAATTAGCACAGATACGCAGTATTTT. The V and J genes are TRBV7-2 and TRBJ2-3; no reliable D call. V was cut by 8 bases and J by 0 bases, with 15 bases left in between. CDR1 and CDR2 from the germline V gene are SGHTA and FQGNSA. The CDR3 is 15 residues long.

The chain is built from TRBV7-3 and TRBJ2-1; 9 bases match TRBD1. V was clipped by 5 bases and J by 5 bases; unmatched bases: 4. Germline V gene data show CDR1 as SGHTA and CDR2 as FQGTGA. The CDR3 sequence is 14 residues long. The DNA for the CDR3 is TGTGCCAGCAGCATTGGGACAGGGAACAATGAGCAGTTCTTC. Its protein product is CASSIGTGNNEQFF. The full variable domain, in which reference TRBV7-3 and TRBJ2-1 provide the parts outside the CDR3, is GAGVSQTPSNKVTEKGKYVELRCDPISGHTALYWYRQSLGQGPEFLIYFQGTGAADDSGLPNDRFFAVRPEGSVSTLKIQRTERGDSAVYLCASSIGTGNNEQFFGPGTRLTVL.

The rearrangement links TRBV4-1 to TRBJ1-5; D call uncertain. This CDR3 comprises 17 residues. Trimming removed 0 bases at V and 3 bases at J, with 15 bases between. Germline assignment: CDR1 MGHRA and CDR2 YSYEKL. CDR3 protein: CASSQEAAPRDNQPQHF. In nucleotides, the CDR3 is TGCGCCAGCAGCCAAGAAGCTGCCCCTAGGGACAATCAGCCCCAGCATTTT.

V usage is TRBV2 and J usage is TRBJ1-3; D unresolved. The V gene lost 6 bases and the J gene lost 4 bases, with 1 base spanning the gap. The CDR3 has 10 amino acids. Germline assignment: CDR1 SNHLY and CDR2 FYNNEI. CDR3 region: CASRGNTIYF. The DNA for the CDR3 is TGTGCCAGCAGAGGAAACACCATATATTTT.

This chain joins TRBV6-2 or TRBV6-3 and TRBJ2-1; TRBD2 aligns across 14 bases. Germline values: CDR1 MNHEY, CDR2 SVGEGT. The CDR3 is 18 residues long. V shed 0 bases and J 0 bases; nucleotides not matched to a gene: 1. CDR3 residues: CASSYSGTSGSSYNEQFF. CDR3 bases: TGTGCCAGCAGTTACTCCGGGACTAGCGGGAGCTCCTACAATGAGCAGTTCTTC.

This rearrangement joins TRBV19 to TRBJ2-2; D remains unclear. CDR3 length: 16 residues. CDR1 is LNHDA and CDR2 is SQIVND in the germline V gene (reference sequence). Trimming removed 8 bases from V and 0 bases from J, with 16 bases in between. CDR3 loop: CASGHWRAPNTGELFF. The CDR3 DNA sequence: TGTGCCAGTGGCCACTGGCGAGCGCCGAACACCGGGGAGCTGTTTTTT.

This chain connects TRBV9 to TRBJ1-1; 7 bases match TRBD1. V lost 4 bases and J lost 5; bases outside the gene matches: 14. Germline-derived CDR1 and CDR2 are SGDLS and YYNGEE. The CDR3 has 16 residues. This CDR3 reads CASSPRLRDSGTEAFF. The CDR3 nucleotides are TGTGCCAGCAGCCCGAGGCTCAGGGACAGTGGAACTGAAGCTTTCTTT.

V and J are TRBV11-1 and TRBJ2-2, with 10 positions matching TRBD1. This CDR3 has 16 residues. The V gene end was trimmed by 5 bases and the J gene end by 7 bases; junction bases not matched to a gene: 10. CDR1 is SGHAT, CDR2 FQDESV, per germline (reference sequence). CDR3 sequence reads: CASSRTWTGGHGELFF. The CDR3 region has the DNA TGTGCCAGCAGCCGTACCTGGACAGGGGGTCACGGGGAGCTGTTTTTT.

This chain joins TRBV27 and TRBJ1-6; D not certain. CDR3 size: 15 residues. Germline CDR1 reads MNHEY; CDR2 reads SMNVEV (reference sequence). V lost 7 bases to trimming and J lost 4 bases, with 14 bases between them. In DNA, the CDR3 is TGTGCCAGCACCCCGTCAAGGATGTATAATTCACCCCTCCACTTT. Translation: CASTPSRMYNSPLHF.

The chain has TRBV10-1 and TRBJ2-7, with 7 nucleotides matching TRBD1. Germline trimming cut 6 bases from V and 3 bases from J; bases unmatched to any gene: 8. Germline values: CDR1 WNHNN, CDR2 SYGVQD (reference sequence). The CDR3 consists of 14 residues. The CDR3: CASRARDRDYEQYF. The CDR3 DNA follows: TGCGCCAGCAGGGCGAGAGACAGGGACTACGAGCAGTACTTC.

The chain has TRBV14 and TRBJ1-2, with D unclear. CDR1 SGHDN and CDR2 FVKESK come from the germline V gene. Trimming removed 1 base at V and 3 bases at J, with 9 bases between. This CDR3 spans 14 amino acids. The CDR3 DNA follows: TGTGCCAGCAGCCAAGGGTACAAGTACTATGGCTACACCTTC. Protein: CASSQGYKYYGYTF.